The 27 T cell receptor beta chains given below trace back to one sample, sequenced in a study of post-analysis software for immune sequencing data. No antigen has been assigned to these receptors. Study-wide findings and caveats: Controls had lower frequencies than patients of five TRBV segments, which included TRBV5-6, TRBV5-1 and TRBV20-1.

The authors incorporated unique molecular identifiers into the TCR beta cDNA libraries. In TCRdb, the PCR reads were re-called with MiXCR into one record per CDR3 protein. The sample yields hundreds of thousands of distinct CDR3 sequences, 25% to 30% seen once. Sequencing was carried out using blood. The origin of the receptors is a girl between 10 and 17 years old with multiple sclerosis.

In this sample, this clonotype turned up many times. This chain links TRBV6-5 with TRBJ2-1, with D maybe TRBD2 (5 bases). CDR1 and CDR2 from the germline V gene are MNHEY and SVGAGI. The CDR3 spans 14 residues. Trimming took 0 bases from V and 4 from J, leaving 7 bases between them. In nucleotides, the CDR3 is TGTGCCAGCAGTTACTCCGGACTTTACAATGAGCAGTTCTTC. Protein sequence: CASSYSGLYNEQFF.

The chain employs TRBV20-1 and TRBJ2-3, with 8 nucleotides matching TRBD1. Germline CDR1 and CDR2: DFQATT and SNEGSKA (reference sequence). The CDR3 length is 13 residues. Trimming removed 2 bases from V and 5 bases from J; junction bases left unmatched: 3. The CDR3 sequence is CSARQGAGDTQYF. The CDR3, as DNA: TGCAGTGCTAGACAGGGGGCGGGAGATACGCAGTATTTT.

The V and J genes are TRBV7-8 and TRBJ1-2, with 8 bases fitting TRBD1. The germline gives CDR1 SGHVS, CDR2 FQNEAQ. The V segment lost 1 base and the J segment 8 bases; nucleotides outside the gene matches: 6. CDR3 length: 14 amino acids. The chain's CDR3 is CASSLGPTGVGYTF. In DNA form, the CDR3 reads TGTGCCAGCAGCTTAGGGCCGACAGGGGTGGGCTACACCTTC.

In DNA, the CDR3 is TGCAGTGCTTCCGGTCCCCCTAGCGGGGGGCTAACCTACGAGCAGTACTTC. Amino acid sequence: CSASGPPSGGLTYEQYF. The chain joins TRBV20-1 to TRBJ2-5; TRBD2 matches 11 bases. The end of the DNA aligns better with TRBJ2-7, so the J call may be wrong. Germline V gene sequence: CDR1 DFQATT, CDR2 SNEGSKA (reference sequence). The CDR3 length is 17 residues.

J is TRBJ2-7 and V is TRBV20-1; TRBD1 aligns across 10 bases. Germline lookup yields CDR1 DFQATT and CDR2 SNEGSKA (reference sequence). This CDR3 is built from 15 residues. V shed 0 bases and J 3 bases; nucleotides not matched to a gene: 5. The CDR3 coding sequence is TGCAGTGCTAGAGATTATAGGACAGGGGGCTACGAGCAGTACTTC. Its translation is CSARDYRTGGYEQYF.

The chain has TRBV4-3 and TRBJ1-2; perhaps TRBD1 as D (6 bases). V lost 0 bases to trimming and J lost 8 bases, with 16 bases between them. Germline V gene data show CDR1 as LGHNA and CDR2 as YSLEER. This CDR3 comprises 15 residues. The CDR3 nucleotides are TGCGCCAGCAGCCAAGAGTACAGGGAGATATGGGGCTACACCTTC. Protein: CASSQEYREIWGYTF.

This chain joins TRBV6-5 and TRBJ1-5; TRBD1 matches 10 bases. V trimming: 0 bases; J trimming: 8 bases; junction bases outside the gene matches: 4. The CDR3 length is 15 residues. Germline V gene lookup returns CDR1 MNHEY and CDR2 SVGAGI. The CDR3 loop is CASSYSGTGVEPQHF. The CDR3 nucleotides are TGTGCCAGCAGTTACTCCGGGACAGGGGTAGAGCCCCAGCATTTT.

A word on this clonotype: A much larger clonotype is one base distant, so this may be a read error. CDR3 coding DNA: TGTGCCAGCAGCTTTACTAGCGGGAGAGGCAATGAGCAGTACTTC. This sequence encodes CASSFTSGRGNEQYF. The V gene is TRBV27, the J gene TRBJ2-5; 11 bases are a match to TRBD2. Germline V gene sequence: CDR1 MNHEY, CDR2 SMNVEV (reference sequence). Trimming at V came to 6 bases and at J to 11 bases, leaving 14 bases not matched to a gene. The CDR3 spans 15 residues.

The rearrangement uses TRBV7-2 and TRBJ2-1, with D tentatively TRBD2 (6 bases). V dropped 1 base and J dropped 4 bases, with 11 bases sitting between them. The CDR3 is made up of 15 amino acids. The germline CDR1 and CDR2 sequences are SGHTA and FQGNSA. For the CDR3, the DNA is TGTGCCAGCAGCTTAGTGGGCGGGGAATACAATGAGCAGTTCTTC. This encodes CASSLVGGEYNEQFF.

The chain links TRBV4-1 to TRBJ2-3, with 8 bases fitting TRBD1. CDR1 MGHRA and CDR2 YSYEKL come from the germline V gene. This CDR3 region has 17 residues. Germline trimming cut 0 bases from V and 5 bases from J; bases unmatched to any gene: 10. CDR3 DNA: TGCGCCAGCAGCCAAGATTTGGCAGGGGGCTTGGGAGATACGCAGTATTTT. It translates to CASSQDLAGGLGDTQYF.

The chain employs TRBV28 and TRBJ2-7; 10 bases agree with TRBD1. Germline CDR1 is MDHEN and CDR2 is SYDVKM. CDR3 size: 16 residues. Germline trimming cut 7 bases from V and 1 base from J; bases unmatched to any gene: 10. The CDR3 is CASNNSDRGLSYEQYF. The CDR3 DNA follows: TGTGCCAGCAACAATTCAGACAGGGGGCTTTCCTACGAGCAGTACTTC.

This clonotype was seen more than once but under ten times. CDR3 sequence: CASSLAGTANSPLHF. CDR3 in DNA: TGTGCCAGCAGCTTAGCAGGGACGGCTAATTCACCCCTCCACTTT. This chain links TRBV7-2 with TRBJ1-6; possible D gene TRBD1, 5 bases. In germline, CDR1 is SGHTA, CDR2 FQGNSA. V was clipped by 0 bases and J by 6 bases, with 9 bases between them. This CDR3 is 15 amino acids long.

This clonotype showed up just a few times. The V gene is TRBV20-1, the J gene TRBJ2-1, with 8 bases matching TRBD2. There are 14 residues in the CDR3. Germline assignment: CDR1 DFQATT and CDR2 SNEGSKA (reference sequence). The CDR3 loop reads CSYSGTSSYNEQFF. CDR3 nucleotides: TGCAGCTACTCCGGGACTAGCTCCTACAATGAGCAGTTCTTC.

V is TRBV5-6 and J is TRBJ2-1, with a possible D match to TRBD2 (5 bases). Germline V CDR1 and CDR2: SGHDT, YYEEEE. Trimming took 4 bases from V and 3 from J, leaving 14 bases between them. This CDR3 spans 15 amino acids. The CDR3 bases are TGTGCCAGCAGCCCAGGCGGGCGGTTCTACAATGAGCAGTTCTTC. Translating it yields CASSPGGRFYNEQFF.

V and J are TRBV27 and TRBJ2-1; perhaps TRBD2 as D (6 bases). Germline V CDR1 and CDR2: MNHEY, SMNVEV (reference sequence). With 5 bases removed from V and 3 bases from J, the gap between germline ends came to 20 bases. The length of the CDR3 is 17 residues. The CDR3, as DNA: TGTGCCAGCAGTCGCTACCGGGGACTGGCAAACTACAATGAGCAGTTCTTC. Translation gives CASSRYRGLANYNEQFF.

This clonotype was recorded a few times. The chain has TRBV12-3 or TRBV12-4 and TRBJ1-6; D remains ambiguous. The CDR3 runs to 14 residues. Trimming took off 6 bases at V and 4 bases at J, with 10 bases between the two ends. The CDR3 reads CASRDGPYNSPLHF. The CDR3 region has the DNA TGTGCCAGCAGGGACGGGCCGTATAATTCACCCCTCCACTTT.

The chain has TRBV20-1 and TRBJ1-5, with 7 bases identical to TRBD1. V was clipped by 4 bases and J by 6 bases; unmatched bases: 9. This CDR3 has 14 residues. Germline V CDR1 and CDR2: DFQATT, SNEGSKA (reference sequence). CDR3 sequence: CSATGQRDGQPQHF. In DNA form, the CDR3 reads TGCAGTGCTACGGGACAGAGGGATGGTCAGCCCCAGCATTTT.

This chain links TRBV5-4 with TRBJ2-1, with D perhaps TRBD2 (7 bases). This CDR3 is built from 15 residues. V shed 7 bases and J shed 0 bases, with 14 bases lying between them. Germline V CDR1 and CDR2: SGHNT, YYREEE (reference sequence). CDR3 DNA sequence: TGTGCCAGCCGCGGGGGCGCCGGCTCCTACAATGAGCAGTTCTTC. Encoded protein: CASRGGAGSYNEQFF. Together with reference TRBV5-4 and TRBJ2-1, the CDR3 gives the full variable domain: ETGVTQSPTHLIKTRGQQVTLRCSSQSGHNTVSWYQQALGQGPQFIFQYYREEENGRGNFPPRFSGLQFPNYSSELNVNALELDDSALYLCASRGGAGSYNEQFFGPGTRLTVL.

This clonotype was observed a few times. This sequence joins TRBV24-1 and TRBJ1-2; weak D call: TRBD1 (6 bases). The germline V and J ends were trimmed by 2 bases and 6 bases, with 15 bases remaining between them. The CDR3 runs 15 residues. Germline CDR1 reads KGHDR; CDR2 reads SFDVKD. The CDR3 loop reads CATSDSGRGGHGYTF. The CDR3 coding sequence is TGTGCCACCAGTGATTCGGGCAGGGGTGGCCATGGCTACACCTTC.

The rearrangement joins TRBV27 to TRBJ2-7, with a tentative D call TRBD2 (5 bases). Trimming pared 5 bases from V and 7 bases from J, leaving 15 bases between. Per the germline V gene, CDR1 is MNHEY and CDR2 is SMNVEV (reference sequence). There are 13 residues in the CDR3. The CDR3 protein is CASSPVPRDEQYF. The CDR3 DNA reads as TGTGCCAGCAGTCCAGTCCCTCGGGATGAGCAGTACTTC.

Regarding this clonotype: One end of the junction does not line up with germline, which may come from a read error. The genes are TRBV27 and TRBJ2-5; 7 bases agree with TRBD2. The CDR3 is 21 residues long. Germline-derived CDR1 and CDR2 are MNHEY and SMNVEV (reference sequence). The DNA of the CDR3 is TGTGCCGGCAGTTCCTCTTCCCGAAGCGGGATCGGGGGGATGCAAAGGGAGACCCAGTACTTC. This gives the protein CAGSSSSRSGIGGMQRETQYF.

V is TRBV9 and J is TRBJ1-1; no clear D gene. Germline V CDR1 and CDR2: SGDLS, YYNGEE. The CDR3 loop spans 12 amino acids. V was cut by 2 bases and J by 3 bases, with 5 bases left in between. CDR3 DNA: TGTGCCAGCAGCGTGAGTGACACTGAAGCTTTCTTT. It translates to CASSVSDTEAFF.

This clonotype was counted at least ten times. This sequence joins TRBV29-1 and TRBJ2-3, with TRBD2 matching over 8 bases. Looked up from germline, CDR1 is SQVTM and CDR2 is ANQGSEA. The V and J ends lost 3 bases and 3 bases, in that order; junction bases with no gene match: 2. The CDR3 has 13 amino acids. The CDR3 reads CSVDASGTDTQYF. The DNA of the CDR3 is TGCAGCGTTGACGCTAGCGGGACAGATACGCAGTATTTT.

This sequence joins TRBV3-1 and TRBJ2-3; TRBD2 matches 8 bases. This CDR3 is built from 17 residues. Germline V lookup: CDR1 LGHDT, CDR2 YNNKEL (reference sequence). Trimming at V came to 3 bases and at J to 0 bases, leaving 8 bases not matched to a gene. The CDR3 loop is CASSHPRTSLSTDTQYF. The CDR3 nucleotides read TGTGCCAGCAGCCACCCACGGACTAGCTTGAGCACAGATACGCAGTATTTT.

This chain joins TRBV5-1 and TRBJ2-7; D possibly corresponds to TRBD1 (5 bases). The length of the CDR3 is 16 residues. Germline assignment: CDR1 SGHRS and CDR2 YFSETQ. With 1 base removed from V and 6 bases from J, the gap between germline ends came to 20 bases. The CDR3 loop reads CASSLNLAGRYGEQYF. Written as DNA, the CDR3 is TGCGCCAGCAGCTTGAATCTGGCAGGGCGGTATGGCGAGCAGTACTTC.

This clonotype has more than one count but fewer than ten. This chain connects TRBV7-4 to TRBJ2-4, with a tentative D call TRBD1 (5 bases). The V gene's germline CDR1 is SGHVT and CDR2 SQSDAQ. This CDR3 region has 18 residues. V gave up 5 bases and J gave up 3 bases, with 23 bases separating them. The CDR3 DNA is TGTGCCAGCAGCCCCGACCCCATAGCAGAAGGGGTCAAAAACATTCAGTACTTC. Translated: CASSPDPIAEGVKNIQYF.

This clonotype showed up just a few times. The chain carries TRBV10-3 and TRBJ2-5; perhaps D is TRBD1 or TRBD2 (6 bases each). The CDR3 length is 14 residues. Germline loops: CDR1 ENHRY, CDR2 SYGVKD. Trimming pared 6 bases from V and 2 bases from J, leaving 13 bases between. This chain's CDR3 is CAIRDLGGQETQYF. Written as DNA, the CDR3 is TGTGCCATCAGGGACTTAGGGGGGCAAGAGACCCAGTACTTC.